Presented here are 11 T cell receptor beta chains from one specimen sequenced in a study of blood T cell repertoires in COVID-19 (dated by TCRdb to about 2020). Library creation used the immunoSEQ multiplex PCR assay. TCRdb carries this immuneACCESS record with in-frame sequences only. Its versions omit some clonotypes, under half of them owing to an unresolved V gene in the studies checked, with the rest unexplained. Within this sample are 90,000 to 120,000 clones, with over 75% of them counted one time only. The ten largest account for 6% of the sample. Source material: peripheral blood. The receptors were gathered from a human donor in a cohort sampled during active COVID-19.

The CDR3 spells CATSERDRDTGELFF. CDR3 in DNA: TGTGCCACCAGTGAAAGGGACAGGGACACCGGGGAGCTGTTTTTT. The J gene is TRBJ2-2, the V gene TRBV24-1; TRBD1 matches 9 bases. This CDR3 is 15 amino acids long. Germline V gene data show CDR1 as KGHDR and CDR2 as SFDVKD. V shed 4 bases and J 3 bases; nucleotides not matched to a gene: 2.

CDR3 sequence: CASSLGTTWMEETQYF. The CDR3 nucleotides are TGTGCCAGCAGCCTAGGGACTACATGGATGGAAGAGACCCAGTACTTC. This chain links TRBV7-9 with TRBJ2-5; 7 bases are shared with TRBD2. Germline V lookup: CDR1 SEHNR, CDR2 FQNEAQ (reference sequence). The ends lost 5 bases at V and 3 bases at J; junction bases unmatched: 12. This CDR3 is built from 16 residues.

This sequence joins TRBV13 and TRBJ2-7; unclear D gene. From germline, CDR1 is PRHDT and CDR2 FYEKMQ (reference sequence). Trimming took off 0 bases at V and 4 bases at J, with 7 bases between the two ends. The CDR3 has 13 residues. This CDR3 reads CASSLGPMYEQYF. In DNA form, the CDR3 reads TGTGCCAGCAGCTTAGGCCCCATGTACGAGCAGTACTTC.

The genes are TRBV7-2 and TRBJ1-2, with 8 bases that match TRBD1. The length of the CDR3 is 15 residues. Germline V gene lookup returns CDR1 SGHTA and CDR2 FQGNSA. Trimming at V came to 4 bases and at J to 6 bases, leaving 10 bases not matched to a gene. The CDR3 nucleotides read TGTGCCAGCAGCTCGCAATCAGGGGGCCGGGATGGCTACACCTTC. Amino acids: CASSSQSGGRDGYTF.

The rearrangement links TRBV7-8 to TRBJ1-1, with 10 bases lining up with TRBD1. In germline, CDR1 is SGHVS, CDR2 FQNEAQ. There are 18 residues in the CDR3. V shed 2 bases, J shed 4 bases, and the junction held 13 bases outside the gene matches. The CDR3: CASSLSPGTGDIVTEAFF. The CDR3 region has the DNA TGTGCCAGCAGCTTATCGCCTGGGACAGGGGATATCGTCACTGAAGCTTTCTTT. Using reference TRBV7-8 and TRBJ1-1 for the parts outside the CDR3, the full variable domain is GAGVSQSPRYKVAKRGQDVALRCDPISGHVSLFWYQQALGQGPEFLTYFQNEAQLDKSGLPSDRFFAERPEGSVSTLKIQRTQQEDSAVYLCASSLSPGTGDIVTEAFFGQGTRLTVV.

The rearrangement joins TRBV27 to TRBJ2-7, with TRBD1 identical over 9 bases. The germline gives CDR1 MNHEY, CDR2 SMNVEV (reference sequence). The CDR3 extends over 13 amino acids. Losses at the gene ends were 5 bases for V and 7 bases for J; bases not matched to a gene: 6. CDR3 residues: CASSKQGAGEQYF. In DNA, the CDR3 is TGTGCCAGCAGTAAACAGGGGGCGGGGGAGCAGTACTTC.

The V and J genes are TRBV19 and TRBJ1-2; D may be TRBD1 (6 bases). Trimming stripped 5 bases from V and 4 bases from J, with 20 bases between. This CDR3 has 16 residues. CDR1 is LNHDA and CDR2 is SQIVND in the germline V gene (reference sequence). The DNA for the CDR3 is TGTGCCAGTAGTTCCGACCGGACAGCCCACGTCTATGGCTACACCTTC. As protein: CASSSDRTAHVYGYTF. The whole variable domain, remainder taken from reference TRBV19 and TRBJ1-2, is DGGITQSPKYLFRKEGQNVTLSCEQNLNHDAMYWYRQDPGQGLRLIYYSQIVNDFQKGDIAEGYSVSREKKESFPLTVTSAQKNPTAFYLCASSSDRTAHVYGYTFGSGTRLTVV.

J is TRBJ2-7 and V is TRBV28, with 8 bases fitting TRBD1. With 7 bases clipped from V and 6 bases from J, the junction kept 17 bases outside the gene matches. In germline, CDR1 is MDHEN, CDR2 SYDVKM. This CDR3 has 16 amino acids. The CDR3 coding sequence is TGTGCCAGCACCTCACTATACGGACAGGGCTTTTCCGAGCAGTACTTC. Protein: CASTSLYGQGFSEQYF.

This rearrangement joins TRBV15 to TRBJ2-3; 7 nucleotides match TRBD1. The CDR3 extends over 14 amino acids. The germline CDR1 and CDR2 sequences are LNHNV and YYDKDF (reference sequence). J lost 2 bases, V lost 6 bases, and 5 bases had no gene match. CDR3 loop: CATRPGQITDTQYF. The CDR3 DNA reads as TGTGCCACCAGACCGGGACAGATCACAGATACGCAGTATTTT.

V usage is TRBV27 and J usage is TRBJ2-1; 12 nucleotides match TRBD2. The CDR3 covers 16 residues. Trimming cost V 5 bases and J 8 bases; bases outside gene matches: 10. In germline, CDR1 is MNHEY, CDR2 SMNVEV (reference sequence). CDR3 coding DNA: TGTGCCAGCAGTACTGAGACTAGCGGGAGAATCGATGAGCAGTTCTTC. It encodes CASSTETSGRIDEQFF.

The genes are TRBV7-2 and TRBJ2-5; a possible D gene is TRBD1 (7 bases). The ends were cut back, 5 bases at V and 4 bases at J, with 23 bases in the middle. In germline, CDR1 is SGHTA, CDR2 FQGNSA. This CDR3 has 17 amino acids. The CDR3 DNA follows: TGTGCCAGCAGCACCAAGACCGGGCCTCAGGGGGGAGAGACCCAGTACTTC. Translating it yields CASSTKTGPQGGETQYF. Together with reference TRBV7-2 and TRBJ2-5, the CDR3 gives the full variable domain: GAGVSQSPSNKVTEKGKDVELRCDPISGHTALYWYRQSLGQGLEFLIYFQGNSAPDKSGLPSDRFSAERTGGSVSTLTIQRTQQEDSAVYLCASSTKTGPQGGETQYFGPGTRLLVL.